The 20 T cell receptor beta chains in this list originate from one sample, sequenced in a study of T cell repertoires in cytomegalovirus infection (dated by TCRdb to the late 2010s). These receptors lack a known antigen. Sequenced on an Illumina HiSeq 1500. In-frame beta chains were kept once TCRdb had trimmed the public reads at Q25 with fastp and called clones with MiXCR. Entries that share a CDR3 protein sequence are merged under the most common genes and DNA. The sample table holds 75,000 to 100,000 distinct CDR3 sequences, of which 25% to 30% were seen once. The leading ten clones occupy 65% to 75% of the sample. The label giving this sample's treatment or condition can be read as: in vitro stimulation with specific CMV peptide epitopes to enrich CMV-specific T cells. The material was CD8+ T cells from cultured PBMCs, obtained from culture after CMV antigen stimulation. Receptors were obtained from a human donor in good health (CMV status not recorded). Some clones in this sample may be carry-over from other donors' samples.

The V gene is TRBV7-6, the J gene TRBJ2-3, with 9 bases lining up with TRBD1. The junction had 6 bases not matched to a gene; V was cut back by 5 bases and J by 3 bases. The CDR3 is made up of 15 amino acids. Germline-derived CDR1 and CDR2 are SGHVS and FNYEAQ. Here the CDR3 DNA reads TGTGCCAGCAGCCTACGGGACAGGGTGACAGATACGCAGTATTTT. This gives the protein CASSLRDRVTDTQYF. The variable domain in full, with the rest retrieved from reference TRBV7-6 and TRBJ2-3, is GAGVSQSPRYKVTKRGQDVALRCDPISGHVSLYWYRQALGQGPEFLTYFNYEAQQDKSGLPNDRFSAERPEGSISTLTIQRTEQRDSAMYRCASSLRDRVTDTQYFGPGTRLTVL.

This clonotype has a handful of counts. The chain has TRBV11-2 and TRBJ2-3; weak D call: TRBD1 (5 bases). Germline assignment: CDR1 SGHAT and CDR2 FQNNGV. The CDR3 is 17 residues long. The V gene lost 0 bases and the J gene lost 2 bases, with 15 bases spanning the gap. Written as DNA, the CDR3 is TGTGCCAGCAGCTTAGACCAATACAGGTTCAACACAGATACGCAGTATTTT. It encodes CASSLDQYRFNTDTQYF.

This chain joins TRBV7-6 and TRBJ2-7; D unclear. The CDR3 sequence is 14 residues long. V was pared by 1 base and J by 2 bases, with 9 bases between. Per the germline V gene, CDR1 is SGHVS and CDR2 is FNYEAQ. DNA of the CDR3: TGTGCCAGCAGCTTAGGGCATACTACCTACGAGCAGTACTTC. Translating gives CASSLGHTTYEQYF. Variable domain in full (rest from reference TRBV7-6 and TRBJ2-7): GAGVSQSPRYKVTKRGQDVALRCDPISGHVSLYWYRQALGQGPEFLTYFNYEAQQDKSGLPNDRFSAERPEGSISTLTIQRTEQRDSAMYRCASSLGHTTYEQYFGPGTRLTVT.

With respect to this clonotype: Germline and junction disagree at one end, which may indicate a read error. This chain links TRBV5-4 with TRBJ1-2, with D unresolved. CDR1 and CDR2 from the germline V gene are SGHNT and YYREEE (reference sequence). The CDR3 consists of 13 residues. CDR3 protein: CASSLGAVDGFTF. The CDR3 nucleotides are TGTGCCAGCAGCCTTGGAGCCGTCGATGGCTTCACCTTC.

V gene TRBV11-2 combines with J gene TRBJ1-1; 12 positions agree with TRBD1. J was trimmed by 6 bases and V by 5 bases; bases with no gene match: 10. CDR3 size: 16 residues. CDR1 is SGHAT, CDR2 FQNNGV, per germline. CDR3 loop: CASSTWGGTGGAEAFF. The CDR3 region has the DNA TGTGCCAGCAGCACCTGGGGCGGGACAGGGGGCGCTGAAGCTTTCTTT.

This chain uses TRBV12-3 or TRBV12-4 with TRBJ2-2; no reliable D call. This CDR3 has 10 residues. Between the trimmed V and J ends, which lost 8 bases and 5 bases, there was a span of 3 bases. The CDR3 protein is CASLTGELFF. CDR3 nucleotide sequence: TGTGCCAGCTTAACCGGGGAGCTGTTTTTT.

The gene calls are TRBV29-1 and TRBJ2-2, with 7 bases identical to TRBD2. This CDR3 spans 12 amino acids. Germline V lookup: CDR1 SQVTM, CDR2 ANQGSEA. The trim removed 5 bases at V and 9 bases at J, leaving 6 bases unmatched. This CDR3 reads CSVRLASRELFF. The CDR3 DNA follows: TGCAGCGTTCGACTAGCCAGTAGGGAGCTGTTTTTT.

The chain combines TRBV27 with TRBJ2-7; 7 bases align to TRBD1. Germline trimming cut 3 bases from V and 4 bases from J; bases unmatched to any gene: 6. Germline V gene data show CDR1 as MNHEY and CDR2 as SMNVEV (reference sequence). CDR3 size: 14 residues. CDR3 nucleotide sequence: TGTGCCAGCAGTTTCAGGACAGGTGGATACGAGCAGTACTTC. Residues: CASSFRTGGYEQYF.

As to this clonotype: Just one base apart from a much larger clone, this may be a read error. This sequence joins TRBV6-6 and TRBJ1-2, with D possibly TRBD1 on 5 matching bases. Germline-derived CDR1 and CDR2 are MNHNY and SVGAGI (reference sequence). The CDR3 has 17 residues. Trimming left V 2 bases short and J 3 bases short, with 19 bases between. CDR3 residues: CASSYEGRFLLDYGYTF. The CDR3 DNA reads TGTGCCAGCAGTTACGAGGGGCGATTCCTTTTAGACTATGGCTACACCTTC.

The rearrangement links TRBV7-6 to TRBJ2-1, with 10 bases matching TRBD2. Trimming at V came to 5 bases and at J to 6 bases, leaving 7 bases not matched to a gene. Per the germline V gene, CDR1 is SGHVS and CDR2 is FNYEAQ. This CDR3 spans 15 amino acids. The CDR3, as DNA: TGTGCCAGCAGCCCAGCGGGGGGGCCGGGCAATGAGCAGTTCTTC. Translated, it gives CASSPAGGPGNEQFF.

V is TRBV7-9 and J is TRBJ1-2; TRBD1 agrees at 7 bases. The CDR3 spans 15 residues. CDR1 and CDR2 (germline): SEHNR, FQNEAQ (reference sequence). V was pared by 6 bases and J by 3 bases, with 10 bases of the junction left unmatched. This chain's CDR3 is CASSTAQGGDYGYTF. CDR3 bases: TGTGCCAGCAGTACTGCCCAGGGGGGGGACTATGGCTACACCTTC.

This chain uses TRBV28 with TRBJ1-1, with 8 bases matching TRBD1. The ends lost 2 bases at V and 4 bases at J; junction bases unmatched: 6. The length of the CDR3 is 15 residues. Germline CDR1 and CDR2: MDHEN and SYDVKM. CDR3 loop: CASSLDRGLVTEAFF. The DNA for the CDR3 is TGTGCCAGCAGTTTAGACAGGGGTCTCGTCACTGAAGCTTTCTTT.

The gene calls are TRBV12-3 or TRBV12-4 and TRBJ2-7, with 15 bases aligning to TRBD2. Trimming removed 4 bases from V and 0 bases from J; junction bases left unmatched: 7. The CDR3 totals 18 residues. Here the CDR3 reads CASSSGTSGGKSSYEQYF. CDR3 coding DNA: TGTGCCAGCAGTTCCGGGACTAGCGGGGGGAAAAGCTCCTACGAGCAGTACTTC.

This clonotype has more than one count but fewer than ten. The CDR3 loop reads CASSRPGRERETQYF. The CDR3 bases are TGTGCCAGCTCCCGCCCCGGCAGGGAACGGGAGACCCAGTACTTC. The V gene is TRBV28, the J gene TRBJ2-5; the D gene is possibly TRBD1 (5 bases). There are 15 residues in the CDR3. Trimming cost V 8 bases and J 5 bases, with 21 bases left between them. Germline V gene lookup returns CDR1 MDHEN and CDR2 SYDVKM.

CDR3 nucleotide sequence: TGTGCCAGCAGCCTCGATCCTAGCGCGGATACGCAGTATTTT. Protein: CASSLDPSADTQYF. This sequence joins TRBV7-9 and TRBJ2-3; tentatively, D is TRBD2 (6 bases). Germline V gene lookup returns CDR1 SEHNR and CDR2 FQNEAQ (reference sequence). Trimming left V 5 bases short and J 6 bases short, with 15 bases between. The CDR3 is 14 residues long.

This clonotype has at least ten counts. The rearrangement links TRBV7-9 to TRBJ1-2; no reliable D call. The CDR3 sequence is 14 residues long. V was pared by 1 base and J by 4 bases, with 10 bases between. Germline loops: CDR1 SEHNR, CDR2 FQNEAQ (reference sequence). Here the CDR3 reads CASSLDGYPYGYTF. The CDR3 DNA reads TGTGCCAGCAGCTTAGACGGGTACCCCTATGGCTACACCTTC.

The V gene is TRBV7-9, the J gene TRBJ2-7; either TRBD1 or TRBD2 may fit D (5 bases each). This CDR3 spans 14 amino acids. The germline V gene has CDR1 SEHNR and CDR2 FQNEAQ (reference sequence). With 4 bases removed from V and 4 bases from J, the gap between germline ends came to 14 bases. The CDR3 sequence is CASSSGAGWYEQYF. CDR3 bases: TGTGCCAGCAGCTCCGGGGCAGGCTGGTACGAGCAGTACTTC. Full variable domain (rest looked up from reference TRBV7-9 and TRBJ2-7): DTGVSQNPRHKITKRGQNVTFRCDPISEHNRLYWYRQTLGQGPEFLTYFQNEAQLEKSRLLSDRFSAERPKGSFSTLEIQRTEQGDSAMYLCASSSGAGWYEQYFGPGTRLTVT.

This clonotype was seen more than once but under ten times. This sequence joins TRBV5-6 and TRBJ2-7; D may be TRBD1 (5 bases). Germline assignment: CDR1 SGHDT and CDR2 YYEEEE. The CDR3 is 15 residues long. Trimming took 0 bases from V and 1 from J, leaving 11 bases between them. The CDR3 spells CASSLGWGSSYEQYF. CDR3 sequence (DNA): TGTGCCAGCAGCTTGGGTTGGGGCAGTTCCTACGAGCAGTACTTC.

The rearrangement links TRBV19 to TRBJ2-1, with D unclear. Trimming took off 7 bases at V and 6 bases at J, with 13 bases between the two ends. CDR1 and CDR2 (germline): LNHDA, SQIVND (reference sequence). The CDR3 covers 13 residues. The CDR3 nucleotides are TGTGCCAGTACACACTACTCAGGCAATGAGCAGTTCTTC. Its translation: CASTHYSGNEQFF.

J is TRBJ2-7 and V is TRBV10-3; possibly TRBD1 for D (5 bases). Germline lookup yields CDR1 ENHRY and CDR2 SYGVKD. The V and J ends lost 8 bases and 0 bases respectively, with 11 bases between them. The CDR3 loop spans 13 amino acids. The CDR3 sequence is CAIRQGSSYEQYF. The CDR3 DNA reads as TGTGCCATCCGTCAGGGTAGCTCCTACGAGCAGTACTTC.